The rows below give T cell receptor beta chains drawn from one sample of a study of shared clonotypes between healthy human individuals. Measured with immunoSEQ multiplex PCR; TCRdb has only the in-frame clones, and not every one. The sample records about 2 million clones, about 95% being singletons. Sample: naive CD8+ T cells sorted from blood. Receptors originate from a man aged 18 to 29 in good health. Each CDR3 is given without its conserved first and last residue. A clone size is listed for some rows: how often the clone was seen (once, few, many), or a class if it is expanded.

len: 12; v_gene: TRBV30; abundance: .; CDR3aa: AWSPGTGSETQY
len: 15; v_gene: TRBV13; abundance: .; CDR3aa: ASSLGGNGAGNSPLH
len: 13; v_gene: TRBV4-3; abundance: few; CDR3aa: ASSQEGGSYNEQF
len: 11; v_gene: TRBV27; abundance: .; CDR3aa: ASSFRVDAEAF
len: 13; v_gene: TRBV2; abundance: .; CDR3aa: ASSEETTNTGELF
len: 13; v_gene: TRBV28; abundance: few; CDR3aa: ASSPRGGGNSPLH
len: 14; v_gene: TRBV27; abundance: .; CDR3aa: ASSLFGAGQAYEQY
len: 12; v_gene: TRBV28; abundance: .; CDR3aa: ASSRWGSQETQY
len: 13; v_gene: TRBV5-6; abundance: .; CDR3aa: ASSYTGPNTDTQY
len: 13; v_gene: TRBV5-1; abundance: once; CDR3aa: ASSFQGAWNTEAF
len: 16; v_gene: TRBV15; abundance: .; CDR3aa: ATSTGTSGRYSYNEQF
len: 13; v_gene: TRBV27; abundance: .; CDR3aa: ASSLGPKGNTEAF
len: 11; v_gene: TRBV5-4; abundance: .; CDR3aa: ASRSSAYNEQF
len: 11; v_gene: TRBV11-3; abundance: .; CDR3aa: ASSGTVYNEQF
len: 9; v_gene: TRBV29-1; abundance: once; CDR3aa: STRTLDGYT
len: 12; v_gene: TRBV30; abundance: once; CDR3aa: AWSLNSGANVLT
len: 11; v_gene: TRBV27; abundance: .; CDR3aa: ASSWGINYGYT
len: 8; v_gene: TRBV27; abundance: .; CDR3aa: ASGWTEAF
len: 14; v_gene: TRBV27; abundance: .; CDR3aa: ASSLILGRGPLEAF
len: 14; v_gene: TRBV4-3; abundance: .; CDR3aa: ASSQEGEGLNTEAF
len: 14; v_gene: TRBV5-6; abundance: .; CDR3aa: ASSFGTASGQETQY
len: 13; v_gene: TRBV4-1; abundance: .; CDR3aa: ASSPGPRLNYGYT
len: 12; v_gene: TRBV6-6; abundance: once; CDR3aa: ASRTESAKNIQY